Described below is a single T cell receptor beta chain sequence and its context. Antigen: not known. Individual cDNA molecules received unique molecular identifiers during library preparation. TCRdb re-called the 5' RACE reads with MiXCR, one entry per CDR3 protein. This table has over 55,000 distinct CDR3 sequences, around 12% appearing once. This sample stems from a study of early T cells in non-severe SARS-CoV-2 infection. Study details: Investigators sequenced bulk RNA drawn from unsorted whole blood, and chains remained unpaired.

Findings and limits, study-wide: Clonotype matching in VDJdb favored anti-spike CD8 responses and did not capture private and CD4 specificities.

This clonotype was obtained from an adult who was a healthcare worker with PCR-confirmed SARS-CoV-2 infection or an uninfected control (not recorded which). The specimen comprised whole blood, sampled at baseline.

In DNA form, the CDR3 reads TGTGCCAGCAGTACGCAGGCGCCCAACACTGAAGCTTTCTTT. Translation gives CASSTQAPNTEAFF. The gene calls are TRBV12-3 or TRBV12-4 and TRBJ1-1; D is unresolved. V lost 5 bases, J lost 2 bases, and 12 bases lay in between. This CDR3 is built from 14 residues.